The 14 T cell receptor beta chains below come from one sample, sequenced in a study of OX40 agonist ivuxolimab in advanced cancers. TCRdb's copy holds only in-frame clones and misses some; the assay was immunoSEQ multiplex PCR. Of 72,000 or so clones in the sample, around 88% were seen once. Material: CD4+ or CD8+ T cells sorted from blood, obtained in a trial of the OX40 agonist ivuxolimab. Receptor source: an adult with an advanced solid tumor such as melanoma, head and neck, liver or kidney cancer.

The CDR3 region has the DNA TGTGCCAGCAGCTCCCCCGCACTAGCGGGGGGGGGATCCTACAATGAGCAGTTCTTC. It encodes CASSSPALAGGGSYNEQFF. The V call is TRBV7-2, the J call TRBJ2-1; TRBD2 matches 13 bases. V gave up 4 bases and J gave up 1 base; unmatched junction bases: 10. The germline V gene has CDR1 SGHTA and CDR2 FQGNSA. This CDR3 is built from 19 residues.

The rearrangement links TRBV6-1 to TRBJ2-7, with D possibly called TRBD1 or TRBD2 (7 bases each). The CDR3 consists of 14 residues. Germline CDR1 MNHNS, CDR2 SASEGT. V lost 10 bases and J 4 bases, leaving 20 bases between the germline ends. CDR3 DNA: TGTGCCACCAAGCGCAGGGAGGGGGCTTACGAGCAGTACTTC. Translation: CATKRREGAYEQYF.

The chain recombines TRBV5-4 with TRBJ2-5, with 7 bases fitting TRBD1. CDR1 and CDR2 from the germline V gene are SGHNT and YYREEE (reference sequence). V shed 6 bases, J shed 5 bases, and the junction held 4 bases outside the gene matches. The CDR3 runs 12 residues. The CDR3 coding sequence is TGTGCCAGCAACCTCAGGGGGGAGACCCAGTACTTC. As protein: CASNLRGETQYF.

The chain joins TRBV5-6 to TRBJ2-3, with D perhaps matching TRBD1 or TRBD2 (5 bases each). V shed 0 bases and J shed 2 bases, with 16 bases lying between them. Germline V gives CDR1 SGHDT, CDR2 YYEEEE. This CDR3 is 17 amino acids long. Here the CDR3 reads CASSLVLGTQPTDTQYF. In DNA, the CDR3 is TGTGCCAGCAGCTTGGTTCTAGGGACCCAACCCACAGATACGCAGTATTTT.

Written as DNA, the CDR3 is TGCAGCGTTGGAGGGAGGGGGGGTTACGAGCAGTACTTC. Protein product: CSVGGRGGYEQYF. The rearrangement joins TRBV29-1 to TRBJ2-7; a weak D match, TRBD2 (7 bases). V lost 4 bases to trimming and J lost 4 bases, with 14 bases between them. The germline V gene has CDR1 SQVTM and CDR2 ANQGSEA. The CDR3 totals 13 residues.

The chain couples TRBV18 to TRBJ1-4, with 8 bases fitting TRBD1. The CDR3 runs 13 residues. Germline assignment: CDR1 KGHSH and CDR2 LQKENI. V lost 6 bases, J lost 3 bases, and 0 bases stayed unmatched. CDR3 amino acids: CASSGQANEKLFF. The CDR3 bases are TGTGCCAGCTCGGGACAGGCTAATGAAAAACTGTTTTTT. Looking up the rest from reference TRBV18 and TRBJ1-4 gives the full variable domain: NAGVMQNPRHLVRRRGQEARLRCSPMKGHSHVYWYRQLPEEGLKFMVYLQKENIIDESGMPKERFSAEFPKEGPSILRIQQVVRGDSAAYFCASSGQANEKLFFGSGTQLSVL.

CDR3 coding DNA: TGTGCCAGCAGCTTAACCCCAAATCAGCCCCAGCATTTT. It translates to CASSLTPNQPQHF. The chain couples TRBV7-2 to TRBJ1-5; D not resolved. The CDR3 totals 13 residues. Deletions cut 2 bases from V and 4 bases from J, with 6 bases between. Germline loops: CDR1 SGHTA, CDR2 FQGNSA. The full variable domain, rest sourced from reference TRBV7-2 and TRBJ1-5, is GAGVSQSPSNKVTEKGKDVELRCDPISGHTALYWYRQSLGQGLEFLIYFQGNSAPDKSGLPSDRFSAERTGGSVSTLTIQRTQQEDSAVYLCASSLTPNQPQHFGDGTRLSIL.

The rearrangement joins TRBV11-3 to TRBJ1-1; a possible D gene is TRBD1 (6 bases). Trimming took off 2 bases at V and 4 bases at J, with 11 bases between the two ends. The CDR3 has 14 residues. Germline values: CDR1 SGHNT, CDR2 YENEEA. CDR3 sequence: CASSLTVGGTEAFF. The DNA of the CDR3 is TGTGCCAGCAGCTTAACGGTAGGGGGCACTGAAGCTTTCTTT.

Only one count was recorded for this clone. V usage is TRBV7-9 and J usage is TRBJ2-7; tentatively, D is TRBD1 (6 bases). V gave up 5 bases and J gave up 2 bases, with 22 bases separating them. CDR3 length: 17 residues. CDR1 SEHNR and CDR2 FQNEAQ come from the germline V gene (reference sequence). Here the CDR3 DNA reads TGTGCCAGCAGCCTAGGGGGTGGGGCCGGGGCCACCTACGAGCAGTACTTC. Translated: CASSLGGGAGATYEQYF.

This clone was observed a single time. The chain has TRBV4-1 and TRBJ1-5, with TRBD1 matching over 8 bases. Germline V gives CDR1 MGHRA, CDR2 YSYEKL. The CDR3 extends over 15 amino acids. The V and J ends lost 1 base and 4 bases, in that order; junction bases with no gene match: 3. The CDR3: CASSQGDRGNQPQHF. The CDR3 DNA reads TGCGCCAGCAGCCAAGGCGACAGGGGAAATCAGCCCCAGCATTTT.

The CDR3 coding sequence is TGTGCCAGCAGCTTATTTGGCTCCCGGGACAGGGTCTCCGAGCAGTACTTC. Protein product: CASSLFGSRDRVSEQYF. The chain links TRBV7-2 to TRBJ2-7; 9 nucleotides agree with TRBD1. The CDR3 is 17 amino acids. CDR1 is SGHTA, CDR2 FQGNSA, per germline. The V and J ends lost 2 bases and 6 bases, in that order; junction bases with no gene match: 14.

The rearrangement uses TRBV13 and TRBJ2-7; the D gene is possibly TRBD1 (6 bases). Germline CDR1 reads PRHDT; CDR2 reads FYEKMQ (reference sequence). Between the trimmed V and J ends, which lost 5 bases and 3 bases, there was a span of 14 bases. This CDR3 has 14 amino acids. CDR3 sequence reads: CASSPRGDNYEQYF. CDR3 in DNA: TGTGCCAGCAGCCCTAGAGGGGACAACTACGAGCAGTACTTC.

This chain links TRBV11-3 with TRBJ2-1; D ambiguous. CDR1 SGHNT and CDR2 YENEEA come from the germline V gene. V was pared by 1 base and J by 3 bases, with 16 bases between. CDR3 length: 17 residues. The chain's CDR3 is CASSLGGLKAGYNEQFF. The CDR3 DNA is TGTGCCAGCAGCTTAGGTGGTTTGAAGGCTGGCTACAATGAGCAGTTCTTC. The full variable domain, completed using reference TRBV11-3 and TRBJ2-1, is EAGVVQSPRYKIIEKKQPVAFWCNPISGHNTLYWYLQNLGQGPELLIRYENEEAVDDSQLPKDRFSAERLKGVDSTLKIQPAELGDSAVYLCASSLGGLKAGYNEQFFGPGTRLTVL.

CDR3 in amino acids: CASSVLGSTGELFF. The CDR3 DNA follows: TGTGCCAGCAGCGTACTAGGGTCCACCGGGGAGCTGTTTTTT. The chain carries TRBV9 and TRBJ2-2; D is undetermined. V lost 1 base and J 4 bases, leaving 8 bases between the germline ends. CDR3 length equals 14 residues. Looked up from germline, CDR1 is SGDLS and CDR2 is YYNGEE. The complete variable domain, with remaining parts taken from reference TRBV9 and TRBJ2-2, reads DSGVTQTPKHLITATGQRVTLRCSPRSGDLSVYWYQQSLDQGLQFLIQYYNGEERAKGNILERFSAQQFPDLHSELNLSSLELGDSALYFCASSVLGSTGELFFGEGSRLTVL.